A selection of T cell receptor beta chains follows, all from one sample in a study of vaccination effects on CD4 cells after COVID-19. These receptors' antigens are unknown. Profiling relied on immunoSEQ multiplex PCR, and the TCRdb table lists in-frame clones only, not all of them. Of tens of thousands of clones detected, roughly 70% appear once; the ten largest clones hold 2.5% to 4%. The specimen comprised CD4+ T cells from PBMCs cultured with SARS-CoV-2 spike peptides, sampled before COVID-19 vaccination. Receptors originate from a human donor who received a COVID-19 vaccine. Both conserved end residues are part of each CDR3. A D gene is named only where the DNA matches it firmly. Rows give clone size only sometimes, using once, few, many, or a class for an expanded clone.

abundance: .; v_gene: TRBV19; d_gene: .; j_gene: TRBJ2-1; CDR3nt: TGTGCCAGTAGTATACCCCTCGGGGAGGGGGCCAATGAGCAGTTCTTC; CDR3aa: CASSIPLGEGANEQFF
abundance: .; v_gene: TRBV7-9; d_gene: .; j_gene: TRBJ2-1; CDR3nt: TGTGCCATTCAGGGGATCCTCAATGAGCAGTTCTTC; CDR3aa: CAIQGILNEQFF
abundance: .; v_gene: TRBV6-6; d_gene: .; j_gene: TRBJ2-7; CDR3nt: TGTGCCAGCAGGGAACAGGGAACCTACGAGCAGTACTTC; CDR3aa: CASREQGTYEQYF
abundance: once; v_gene: TRBV9; d_gene: TRBD2; j_gene: TRBJ2-7; CDR3nt: TGTGCCAGCAGCGTAGCCTCGGGACTAGCGGGAGGCGAGCAGTACTTC; CDR3aa: CASSVASGLAGGEQYF
abundance: .; v_gene: TRBV2; d_gene: TRBD2; j_gene: TRBJ2-7; CDR3nt: TGTGCCAGCTGCACTAGCGGGAGGGAGGTCGAGCAGTACTTC; CDR3aa: CASCTSGREVEQYF
abundance: .; v_gene: TRBV2; d_gene: .; j_gene: TRBJ1-3; CDR3nt: TGTGCCAGCAGGGATCAGGCAGCCGGCTCTGGAAACACCATATATTTT; CDR3aa: CASRDQAAGSGNTIYF
abundance: .; v_gene: TRBV25-1; d_gene: TRBD1; j_gene: TRBJ2-1; CDR3nt: TGTGCCAGCAGTATCGGGACAGACTACTACAATGAGCAGTTCTTC; CDR3aa: CASSIGTDYYNEQFF
abundance: .; v_gene: TRBV12-5; d_gene: .; j_gene: TRBJ1-2; CDR3nt: TGTGCTAGTGGTTTGGACAGACAGGTAGACGGCTACACCTTC; CDR3aa: CASGLDRQVDGYTF
abundance: .; v_gene: TRBV19; d_gene: .; j_gene: TRBJ1-3; CDR3nt: TGTGCCAGTAGCCAGACAGGAGGCTCTGGAAACACCATATATTTT; CDR3aa: CASSQTGGSGNTIYF
abundance: .; v_gene: TRBV5-8; d_gene: .; j_gene: TRBJ1-6; CDR3nt: TGTGCCAGCAGCCTGGACCCGAAAGTCACACCCCTCCACTTT; CDR3aa: CASSLDPKVTPLHF
abundance: .; v_gene: TRBV4-1; d_gene: .; j_gene: TRBJ2-7; CDR3nt: TGCGCCAGCAGCCAAGGTAACAGGCAGAACGAGCAGTACTTC; CDR3aa: CASSQGNRQNEQYF
abundance: .; v_gene: TRBV10-2; d_gene: TRBD2; j_gene: TRBJ2-1; CDR3nt: TGCGCCAGCAGTGAGTCGGGGCGGGGGGGGCCCGGTGAGCAGTTCTTC; CDR3aa: CASSESGRGGPGEQFF
abundance: .; v_gene: TRBV12-5; d_gene: TRBD2; j_gene: TRBJ2-1; CDR3nt: TGTGCTAGTGGGGTGGGGGAAGGAACCGGGACTAGCGGATTTAATGAGCAGTTCTTC; CDR3aa: CASGVGEGTGTSGFNEQFF
abundance: .; v_gene: TRBV30; d_gene: TRBD1; j_gene: TRBJ1-2; CDR3nt: TGTGCCTGGAGTCGGACAGGGAGCTATGGCTACACCTTC; CDR3aa: CAWSRTGSYGYTF
abundance: few; v_gene: TRBV19; d_gene: TRBD1; j_gene: TRBJ1-1; CDR3nt: TGTGCCAGTAGGGACCCGGACAGGGTGGCTTTCTTT; CDR3aa: CASRDPDRVAFF
abundance: .; v_gene: TRBV11-3; d_gene: TRBD1; j_gene: TRBJ2-7; CDR3nt: TGTGCCAGCAGCTTTGGGGCAGGGGGTAACTACGAGCAGTACTTC; CDR3aa: CASSFGAGGNYEQYF
abundance: once; v_gene: TRBV9; d_gene: TRBD1; j_gene: TRBJ2-7; CDR3nt: TGTGCCAGCAGCGTGACCCGGGACAGGGACGAGCAGTACTTC; CDR3aa: CASSVTRDRDEQYF
abundance: .; v_gene: TRBV19; d_gene: .; j_gene: TRBJ2-3; CDR3nt: TGTGCCAGTAGGGCCCCGAAACCGGCAGATACGCAGTATTTT; CDR3aa: CASRAPKPADTQYF
abundance: .; v_gene: TRBV12-5; d_gene: .; j_gene: TRBJ2-1; CDR3nt: TGTGCTAGTGGGCTCAACAATGAGCAGTTCTTC; CDR3aa: CASGLNNEQFF
abundance: once; v_gene: TRBV6-2/TRBV6-3; d_gene: .; j_gene: TRBJ2-5; CDR3nt: TGTGCCAGCAGTTACTCCGGGGGACAAGAGACCCAGTACTTC; CDR3aa: CASSYSGGQETQYF
abundance: .; v_gene: TRBV30; d_gene: .; j_gene: TRBJ1-1; CDR3nt: TGTGCCTGGAGTGTATTCGGTGGGGCGGGCACTGAAGCTTTCTTT; CDR3aa: CAWSVFGGAGTEAFF
abundance: .; v_gene: TRBV15; d_gene: TRBD2; j_gene: TRBJ2-5; CDR3nt: TGTGCCACCAGCGCGAGGACTAGTAAAGAGACCCAGTACTTC; CDR3aa: CATSARTSKETQYF
abundance: .; v_gene: TRBV7-2; d_gene: .; j_gene: TRBJ2-1; CDR3nt: TGTGCCAGCAGCTTAGTGGGGCGGGACGCGGAGCAGTTCTTC; CDR3aa: CASSLVGRDAEQFF
abundance: .; v_gene: TRBV27; d_gene: .; j_gene: TRBJ2-1; CDR3nt: TGTGCCAGCAGTTTTTGGAGTCAGGGGGGGAATGAGCAGTTCTTC; CDR3aa: CASSFWSQGGNEQFF
abundance: few; v_gene: TRBV19; d_gene: .; j_gene: TRBJ1-4; CDR3nt: TGTGCCACCACTTCGGCAACTAATGAAAAACTGTTTTTT; CDR3aa: CATTSATNEKLFF
abundance: .; v_gene: TRBV7-2; d_gene: .; j_gene: TRBJ2-1; CDR3nt: TGTGCCAGCAGCCCACAAGGGGGTAGGGGGGGCAATGAGCAGTTCTTC; CDR3aa: CASSPQGGRGGNEQFF
abundance: .; v_gene: TRBV10-2; d_gene: TRBD1; j_gene: TRBJ1-5; CDR3nt: TGCGCCAGCAGGGAAGGACAGGGTGGAAATCAGCCCCAGCATTTT; CDR3aa: CASREGQGGNQPQHF
abundance: once; v_gene: TRBV6-5; d_gene: .; j_gene: TRBJ2-2; CDR3nt: TGTGCCAGCAGCAACACGAACACCGGGGAGCTGTTTTTT; CDR3aa: CASSNTNTGELFF
abundance: few; v_gene: TRBV5-1; d_gene: .; j_gene: TRBJ1-6; CDR3nt: TGCGCCAGCAGCTCGGAGTATAATTCACCCCTCCACTTT; CDR3aa: CASSSEYNSPLHF
abundance: .; v_gene: TRBV19; d_gene: TRBD1; j_gene: TRBJ1-5; CDR3nt: TGTGCCAGTACCACTTCCGCGACAGGGAACCAGCCCCAGCATTTT; CDR3aa: CASTTSATGNQPQHF
abundance: few; v_gene: TRBV5-4; d_gene: TRBD2; j_gene: TRBJ2-7; CDR3nt: TGTGCCAGCCGAGAAACTCTAGCGGGGGGCCCCTACGAGCAGTACTTC; CDR3aa: CASRETLAGGPYEQYF
abundance: .; v_gene: TRBV6-5; d_gene: .; j_gene: TRBJ1-2; CDR3nt: TGTGCCACCCGTTGGGGCTATGGCTACACCTTC; CDR3aa: CATRWGYGYTF
abundance: .; v_gene: TRBV7-9; d_gene: .; j_gene: TRBJ2-7; CDR3nt: TGTGCCAGCAGGGCCGCTTCCCCCTACGAGCAGTACTTC; CDR3aa: CASRAASPYEQYF
abundance: .; v_gene: TRBV5-4; d_gene: TRBD2; j_gene: TRBJ2-1; CDR3nt: TGTGCCAGCAGCCCCTGGGTAGCGGGGGGTGGTGAGCAGTTCTTC; CDR3aa: CASSPWVAGGGEQFF
abundance: .; v_gene: TRBV18; d_gene: .; j_gene: TRBJ2-7; CDR3nt: TGTGCCAGCTCACCTCTGGGAACCTACGAGCAGTACTTC; CDR3aa: CASSPLGTYEQYF
abundance: few; v_gene: TRBV30; d_gene: .; j_gene: TRBJ2-6; CDR3nt: TGTGCCTGGAGGGGGTCTGGGGCCAACGTCCTGACTTTC; CDR3aa: CAWRGSGANVLTF
abundance: once; v_gene: TRBV6-6; d_gene: .; j_gene: TRBJ1-5; CDR3nt: TGTGCCAGCAGTCCATTAGGACAGACTCCAGCTAGGAATCAGCCCCAGCATTTT; CDR3aa: CASSPLGQTPARNQPQHF
abundance: .; v_gene: TRBV24-1; d_gene: .; j_gene: TRBJ2-1; CDR3nt: TGTGCCACCAGTGATTTGACCCAACGAGGTGAGCAGTTCTTC; CDR3aa: CATSDLTQRGEQFF
abundance: few; v_gene: TRBV12-3/TRBV12-4; d_gene: .; j_gene: TRBJ2-7; CDR3nt: TGTGCCAGCACTGATATGGCGGGCTACGAGCAGTACTTC; CDR3aa: CASTDMAGYEQYF
abundance: .; v_gene: TRBV15; d_gene: .; j_gene: TRBJ1-1; CDR3nt: TGTGCCACCAGCAGAGACCAGAGCAAAGCTTTCTTT; CDR3aa: CATSRDQSKAFF
abundance: .; v_gene: TRBV25-1; d_gene: .; j_gene: TRBJ1-1; CDR3nt: TGTGCCAGCAGTGGGCTTCCAGGAAAGAACACTGAAGCTTTCTTT; CDR3aa: CASSGLPGKNTEAFF
abundance: .; v_gene: TRBV2; d_gene: .; j_gene: TRBJ1-2; CDR3nt: TGTGCCAGCAGCGTGCAGGGATCAGATGGCTACACCTTC; CDR3aa: CASSVQGSDGYTF
abundance: .; v_gene: TRBV5-1; d_gene: .; j_gene: TRBJ1-1; CDR3nt: TGCGCCAGCAGCTTGAGATTGATGAGCGGGACCGTGACTGAAGCTTTCTTT; CDR3aa: CASSLRLMSGTVTEAFF
abundance: .; v_gene: TRBV20-1; d_gene: .; j_gene: TRBJ2-1; CDR3nt: TGCAGTGCTAGTTTCGGGATTTTGAATGAGCAGTTCTTC; CDR3aa: CSASFGILNEQFF